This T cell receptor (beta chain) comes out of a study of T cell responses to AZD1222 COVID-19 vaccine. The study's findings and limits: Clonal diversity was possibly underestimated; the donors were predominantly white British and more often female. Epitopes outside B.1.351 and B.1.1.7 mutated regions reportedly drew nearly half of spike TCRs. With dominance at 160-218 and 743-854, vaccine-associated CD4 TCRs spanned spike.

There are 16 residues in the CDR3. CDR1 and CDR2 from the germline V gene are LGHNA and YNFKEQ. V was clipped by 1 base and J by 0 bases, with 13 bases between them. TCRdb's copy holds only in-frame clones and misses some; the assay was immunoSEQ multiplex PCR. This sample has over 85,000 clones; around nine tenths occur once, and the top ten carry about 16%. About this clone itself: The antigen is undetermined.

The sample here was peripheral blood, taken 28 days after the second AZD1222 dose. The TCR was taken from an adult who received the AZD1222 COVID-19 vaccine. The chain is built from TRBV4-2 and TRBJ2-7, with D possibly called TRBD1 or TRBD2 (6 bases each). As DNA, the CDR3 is TGTGCCAGCAGCCAAGTGCCTAGGGGGGACTCCTACGAGCAGTACTTC. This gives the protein CASSQVPRGDSYEQYF.